Following are 30 T cell receptor beta chains from one sample sequenced in a study of tumor and adjacent non-tumor tissue in lung cancer. The template was RNA from unsorted bulk tissue. TCRbeta libraries were built with three rounds of nested PCR, modified from ARM-PCR. Each CDR3 protein is one row after TCRdb ran MiXCR on the multiplex PCR reads. The repertoire has approximately 150,000 distinct CDR3 sequences, approximately 70% of them found once; the top ten carry 15% to 20%. The source material was lung tumor tissue. The receptors were gathered from a man in his fifties or sixties with small cell lung cancer.

About this clonotype itself: A read error may explain this, as a much larger clone is one base away. V gene TRBV20-1 combines with J gene TRBJ2-5; D possibly corresponds to TRBD2 (6 bases). This CDR3 has 15 residues. The germline V gene encodes CDR1 DFQATT and CDR2 SNEGSKA (reference sequence). V lost 1 base to trimming and J lost 5 bases, with 17 bases between them. The CDR3 sequence is CSARGLVGGGETQYF. The CDR3, as DNA: TGCAGTGCTAGAGGACTAGTGGGAGGCGGTGAGACCCAGTACTTC.

As regards this clonotype: At one end, the junction sequence differs from germline, possibly due to a read error. The chain couples TRBV20-1 to TRBJ2-5; the D gene could be TRBD1 or TRBD2 (6 bases each). Germline CDR1 DFQATT, CDR2 SNEGSKA (reference sequence). This CDR3 has 13 residues. The CDR3 coding sequence is TGCGGTGCTTGTGAGAGGGGGGCAAAGATCCAGTACTTC. Encoded protein: CGACERGAKIQYF.

The chain is built from TRBV6-5 and TRBJ1-1; D is undetermined. Germline V CDR1 and CDR2: MNHEY, SVGAGI. V shed 5 bases and J shed 7 bases, with 17 bases lying between them. This CDR3 comprises 14 residues. CDR3 protein: CASSRDSTVREAFF. CDR3 sequence (DNA): TGTGCCAGCAGTCGCGACTCCACCGTACGTGAAGCTTTCTTT.

The chain has TRBV11-2 and TRBJ2-3; 7 bases align to TRBD2. The CDR3 totals 16 residues. From germline, CDR1 is SGHAT and CDR2 FQNNGV. The V segment lost 8 bases and the J segment 3 bases; nucleotides outside the gene matches: 14. The CDR3 reads CASYSTLGAGTDTQYF. CDR3 bases: TGTGCCAGCTACTCAACTCTAGGAGCGGGAACAGATACGCAGTATTTT.

Concerning this clonotype itself: A much larger clone sits a single nucleotide away, making a read error possible. The chain recombines TRBV6-6 with TRBJ1-2, with D hard to call. Germline CDR1 and CDR2: MNHNY and SVGAGI (reference sequence). The CDR3 is 14 residues long. V was trimmed by 7 bases and J by 6 bases, leaving 18 bases between them. The CDR3 here is CASNPSSVADGYTF. Written as DNA, the CDR3 is TGTGCCAGCAATCCATCGTCGGTAGCTGATGGCTACACCTTC.

About this clonotype itself: Since no conserved phenylalanine or tryptophan closes the CDR3, a read error is the likely cause. The V call is TRBV11-1, the J call TRBJ2-7; 10 nucleotides agree with TRBD1. Trimming removed 5 bases from V and 0 bases from J; junction bases left unmatched: 1. This CDR3 comprises 14 residues. CDR1 and CDR2 from the germline V gene are SGHAT and FQDESV (reference sequence). CDR3 region: CASSRTGGSYEQYL. The CDR3, as DNA: TGTGCCAGCAGCAGGACAGGGGGCTCCTACGAGCAGTACCTC.

About this clonotype: The final CDR3 position lacks the conserved phenylalanine or tryptophan, pointing to a likely read error. The chain uses TRBV12-3 or TRBV12-4 and TRBJ1-1, with D unclear. The CDR3 is 14 amino acids. The CDR3 nucleotides read TGTGCCAGCAGTCTCCAGTTCGGGAACATTGAAGCTTTCTTA. Translated: CASSLQFGNIEAFL.

In the case of this clonotype: A much larger clone differs from this one at a single base, so this may be a read error. The chain has TRBV20-1 and TRBJ2-7; a weak D match, TRBD1 (7 bases). CDR3 length: 13 amino acids. Germline CDR1 reads DFQATT; CDR2 reads SNEGSKA (reference sequence). This chain's CDR3 is CSADAGQSYKQYF. CDR3 DNA sequence: TGCAGTGCAGACGCGGGACAGTCCTACAAGCAGTACTTC.

The chain is built from TRBV11-2 and TRBJ2-3; weak D call: TRBD1 (6 bases). Between the trimmed V and J ends, which lost 4 bases and 15 bases, there was a span of 23 bases. CDR1 is SGHAT, CDR2 FQNNGV, per germline. This CDR3 has 14 amino acids. The CDR3 nucleotides are TGTGCCAGCAGCTCTTACCGGACAGCCAATATGCATTATTTT. This sequence encodes CASSSYRTANMHYF.

With respect to this clonotype: The junction shows a germline mismatch at one end, possibly a read error. The chain joins TRBV7-8 to TRBJ1-2, with unresolved D. CDR3 size: 15 residues. Germline CDR1 and CDR2: SGHVS and FQNEAQ. In DNA form, the CDR3 reads TGTGCCAGCAGCGTAGCAGAAGCGTCGTATCATGGCTGCACCTTC. It encodes CASSVAEASYHGCTF.

DNA of the CDR3: TGCAGCGCTGGAATGTCGGGCTACGAGCAGTACTTC. It specifies CSAGMSGYEQYF. The chain employs TRBV29-1 and TRBJ2-7; D ambiguous. Trimming left V 7 bases short and J 3 bases short, with 13 bases between. CDR3 length: 12 residues. Germline V gene sequence: CDR1 SQVTM, CDR2 ANQGSEA.

This clonotype was counted a single time. A junction boundary mismatches the germline segment, possibly from a read error. The V gene is TRBV6-1, the J gene TRBJ2-6; D not certain. Germline-derived CDR1 and CDR2 are MNHNS and SASEGT. This CDR3 is built from 16 residues. The CDR3 DNA reads as TGTGCCAGCAGTAAAGGTCAGAGCTCTTGGGCCAACGTCCTGACTTTC. Translation: CASSKGQSSWANVLTF.

A word on this clonotype: A much bigger clone sits one base away, suggesting this may be a read error. This chain connects TRBV29-1 to TRBJ2-2; D may be TRBD2 (5 bases). The CDR3 contains 12 residues. Germline CDR1 is SQVTM and CDR2 is ANQGSEA. V lost 7 bases, J lost 9 bases, and 15 bases lay in between. CDR3 bases: TGCAGCGCCAAGAGGGCAGCCCGGGAGCTGTTTTTT. The encoded protein is CSAKRAARELFF.

This clonotype showed up just a few times. One junction end disagrees with the germline gene, perhaps due to a read error. CDR3 sequence: CSVEGQTTDAQYF. CDR3 bases: TGCAGTGTAGAGGGGCAGACCACAGATGCGCAGTATTTT. The genes are TRBV20-1 and TRBJ2-3, with D perhaps given as TRBD1 or TRBD2 (5 bases each). The germline CDR1 and CDR2 sequences are DFQATT and SNEGSKA (reference sequence). This CDR3 contains 13 residues.

Concerning this clonotype itself: Without the conserved terminal phenylalanine or tryptophan, this CDR3 likely stems from a read error. The chain joins TRBV11-1 to TRBJ1-2; 7 nucleotides match TRBD1. J gave up 8 bases and V 9 bases, and 9 bases lay outside the gene matches. The CDR3 is made up of 12 amino acids. Germline V gene sequence: CDR1 SGHAT, CDR2 FQDESV (reference sequence). The CDR3 DNA reads as TGTGCCAGTAGCAAGACAGGGATCGGCTACACCTTA. Amino acids: CASSKTGIGYTL.

The V and J genes are TRBV6-1 and TRBJ2-1; 10 bases match TRBD2. Germline CDR1 and CDR2: MNHNS and SASEGT. The length of the CDR3 is 14 residues. The trim removed 6 bases at V and 9 bases at J, leaving 8 bases unmatched. CDR3: CASRSYLAGVEQFF. As DNA, the CDR3 is TGTGCCAGCAGGTCATATCTAGCGGGAGTTGAGCAGTTCTTC.

In its sample, this clonotype was seen many times. The rearrangement links TRBV6-1 to TRBJ1-2; 9 positions match TRBD1. The length of the CDR3 is 14 residues. In germline, CDR1 is MNHNS, CDR2 SASEGT. V was clipped by 6 bases and J by 5 bases; unmatched bases: 7. In nucleotides, the CDR3 is TGTGCCAGCAGACGCGGACAGGGGCGGTATGGCTACACCTTC. This codes for CASRRGQGRYGYTF.

Turning to this clonotype: A much larger clone differs from this one at a single base, so this may be a read error. The V gene is TRBV12-3 or TRBV12-4, the J gene TRBJ1-5, with D possibly being TRBD1 (6 bases). The CDR3 has 14 amino acids. Trimming removed 5 bases from V and 2 bases from J, with 10 bases in between. The CDR3: CASSAGAGNQPQHF. The DNA of the CDR3 is TGTGCCAGCAGTGCAGGGGCTGGCAATCAGCCCCAGCATTTT.

A word on this clonotype: At one end, the junction sequence differs from germline, possibly due to a read error. The gene calls are TRBV20-1 and TRBJ1-1, with D possibly being TRBD1 (5 bases). Germline CDR1 and CDR2: DFQATT and SNEGSKA (reference sequence). CDR3 size: 12 residues. The CDR3 coding sequence is TGCAATGCTAGAGTACAGGTCACTGAAACTTTCTTT. Translation gives CNARVQVTETFF.

This clonotype was seen more than once but under ten times. Just one base apart from a much larger clone, this may be a read error. The V and J genes are TRBV11-2 and TRBJ2-7, with D possibly TRBD2 on 5 matching bases. CDR3 length: 13 residues. Per the germline V gene, CDR1 is SGHAT and CDR2 is FQNNGV. CDR3 nucleotide sequence: TGTACCAGCAGCTTACTAGGCTCCTACGAGCAGTACTTC. As protein: CTSSLLGSYEQYF.

This clonotype was counted many times. The rearrangement links TRBV11-2 to TRBJ2-7, with 7 bases aligning to TRBD1. The CDR3 loop spans 13 amino acids. The V and J ends lost 5 bases and 2 bases, in that order; junction bases with no gene match: 3. Germline V CDR1 and CDR2: SGHAT, FQNNGV. CDR3 in amino acids: CASSPDRTYEQYF. In DNA form, the CDR3 reads TGTGCCAGCAGCCCGGACAGGACCTACGAGCAGTACTTC.

In this sample, this clonotype turned up many times. The CDR3, as DNA: TGTGCCAGCAGTGACCCCGGGACAGGCACAGATACGCAGTATTTT. This encodes CASSDPGTGTDTQYF. This chain links TRBV6-1 with TRBJ2-3; TRBD1 matches at 7 bases. Germline V gene data show CDR1 as MNHNS and CDR2 as SASEGT. CDR3 length: 15 residues. Trimming cost V 3 bases and J 1 base; bases outside gene matches: 4.

Comment on this clonotype: A much more abundant neighbour one base away suggests this may be a read error. The chain links TRBV5-5 to TRBJ2-5; D gene uncertain. The CDR3 totals 14 residues. In germline, CDR1 is SGHKS, CDR2 YYEKEE (reference sequence). The V and J ends lost 0 bases and 5 bases respectively, with 11 bases between them. The CDR3 bases are TGTGCCAGCAGCTTGGGGGAAGGGTCGGAGACCCAGTACTTC. It encodes CASSLGEGSETQYF.

With respect to this clonotype: The CDR3 does not close with the conserved phenylalanine or tryptophan, likely indicating a read error. The CDR3 DNA is TGTACCAGCAGTTTTGGGCAGACCCCTGGAAACACCATATATTCT. It specifies CTSSFGQTPGNTIYS. V gene TRBV12-3 or TRBV12-4 combines with J gene TRBJ1-3; D is undetermined. The CDR3 has 15 amino acids.

In this sample, this clonotype turned up many times. The CDR3 DNA is TGCGCCAGCAGCCATGACTTTAGCGGGATAATGCTCGGTGAGCAGTTCTTC. It codes for CASSHDFSGIMLGEQFF. This chain links TRBV4-1 with TRBJ2-1, with 8 nucleotides matching TRBD2. Germline assignment: CDR1 MGHRA and CDR2 YSYEKL. V gave up 3 bases and J gave up 9 bases; unmatched junction bases: 16. The CDR3 extends over 17 amino acids.

With regard to this clonotype: The junction departs from the called germline gene at one end, perhaps through a read error. This sequence joins TRBV20-1 and TRBJ2-5, with TRBD2 matching 10 bases. The germline gives CDR1 DFQATT, CDR2 SNEGSKA (reference sequence). There are 15 residues in the CDR3. The CDR3 reads CNASPPLAGVETQYF. CDR3 in DNA: TGCAATGCTAGCCCCCCCCTAGCGGGAGTTGAGACCCAGTACTTC.

Note on this clonotype: In this CDR3 the conserved last residue, phenylalanine or tryptophan, is missing, so a read error is likely. This chain joins TRBV4-1 and TRBJ2-3; D ambiguous. The CDR3 loop spans 13 amino acids. Trimming pared 0 bases from V and 6 bases from J, leaving 7 bases between. Germline CDR1 MGHRA, CDR2 YSYEKL. The CDR3 protein is CASSQDEADTQYY. In DNA form, the CDR3 reads TGCGCCAGCAGCCAAGATGAGGCGGATACGCAGTATTAT.

In regard to this clonotype: This could be a read error, since a much larger clone is one nucleotide away. The chain combines TRBV20-1 with TRBJ1-2; D is uncertain. CDR1 is DFQATT, CDR2 SNEGSKA, per germline (reference sequence). There are 12 residues in the CDR3. CDR3 in DNA: TGCACTGCTAGAGATCCCAGCCATGGCTACACCTTC. Its protein product is CTARDPSHGYTF.

V usage is TRBV12-3 or TRBV12-4 and J usage is TRBJ2-1, with 10 bases matching TRBD2. J lost 6 bases, V lost 5 bases, and 10 bases had no gene match. CDR3 length: 16 amino acids. In DNA, the CDR3 is TGTGCCAGCAGTCCCCCGGGACTAGCGCGAGTCAATGAGCAGTTCTTC. Translation gives CASSPPGLARVNEQFF.

This clonotype was seen repeatedly, ten times or more. The V and J genes are TRBV7-9 and TRBJ1-1, with D perhaps matching TRBD1 (5 bases). The CDR3 has 11 residues. V gave up 8 bases and J gave up 4 bases, with 8 bases separating them. CDR1 and CDR2 from the germline V gene are SEHNR and FQNEAQ (reference sequence). CDR3 DNA sequence: TGTGCCAGCGGGGGGTCCACTGAAGCTTTCTTT. Amino acid sequence: CASGGSTEAFF.